This is a list of T cell receptor beta chains from one sample in a study of cytomegalovirus exposure and HLA in healthy donors. Data came from immunoSEQ multiplex PCR; TCRdb stores just in-frame clones and leaves some out. The sample holds approximately 170,000 clones; more than 65% are singletons and the top ten take under 1.5%. The sequencing input was PBMCs. Every receptor here comes from a man aged 45-65 years in good health and CMV-seropositive. Both conserved end residues are part of each CDR3. Each record gives: J gene, V gene, CDR3 protein.

>TRBJ2-3|TRBV11-2
CASNSLSSTDTQYF
>TRBJ1-3|TRBV5-8
CASSSGLFSGNTIYF
>TRBJ2-1|TRBV11-3
CASSLDSGRWNNEQFF
>TRBJ2-7|TRBV11-2
CASSLEVGTSLYEQYF
>TRBJ1-1|TRBV29-1
CSVGQRNTEAFF
>TRBJ2-4|TRBV11-2
CASSLGVNLAKNIQYF
>TRBJ2-7|TRBV6-5
CASRAGLASYEQYF
>TRBJ2-7|TRBV7-3
CASSLRGVSEQYF
>TRBJ1-5|TRBV21-1
CASSKAKTGTFGQPQHF
>TRBJ2-2|TRBV30
CAWSVWGPSAGELFF
>TRBJ2-1|TRBV5-4
CASSPRLAGYNEQFF
>TRBJ1-3|TRBV9
CASSGGARGGYSGNTIYF
>TRBJ2-6|TRBV28
CASSLLTGTANVLTF
>TRBJ2-5|TRBV9
CASSRTGTSVETQYF
>TRBJ1-2|TRBV4-1
CASSQPRDKKIYGYTF
>TRBJ2-5|TRBV11-3
CASSRGFGPQETQYF
>TRBJ2-2|TRBV5-1
CASSQFEVNTGELFF
>TRBJ2-1|TRBV28
CASSQTGLAGNNEQFF
>TRBJ2-1|TRBV5-1
CASSLVAGSSYNEQFF
>TRBJ2-3|TRBV7-2
CASSRSTDTQYF
>TRBJ2-2|TRBV7-2
CASSWGLAGGFGGELFF
>TRBJ1-2|TRBV28
CAIISGQGGGYTF
>TRBJ2-1|TRBV5-5
CASSLGLAGVNEQFF
>TRBJ2-7|TRBV5-1
CASSLAAGYEQYF
>TRBJ2-7|TRBV7-6
CASSYRSGTVHEQYF
>TRBJ1-4|TRBV7-6
CASSLAYRGSTNEKLFF
>TRBJ2-1|TRBV29-1
CSVGGGGSYNEQFF
>TRBJ2-2|TRBV7-3
CASSPVALANTGELFF
>TRBJ1-2|TRBV6-5
CASRTQAYGYTF
>TRBJ1-5|TRBV6-5
CASSPDRGGNQPQHF
>TRBJ2-7|TRBV6-6
CASTSDRGGYEQYF
>TRBJ2-1|TRBV28
CASSLRGSEQFF
>TRBJ1-1|TRBV30
CAWSAIRTAESFF
>TRBJ2-7|TRBV18
CASSPPPRQGEPLGEQYF